This T cell receptor beta chain was recovered during a study of shared clonotypes between healthy human individuals. Study-level information: Donors, aged 18 to 49, were a couple of women and a few men.

Measured with immunoSEQ multiplex PCR; TCRdb has only the in-frame clones, and not every one. The sample lists about 520,000 clones, about 78% occurring once. The V and J ends lost 1 base and 4 bases, in that order; junction bases with no gene match: 11. The CDR3 contains 18 residues. Per the germline V gene, CDR1 is SGHTA and CDR2 is FQGNSA. The chain couples TRBV7-2 to TRBJ2-1, with 9 bases fitting TRBD2. This TCR was sampled from a woman aged 35 to 49 in good health. Some clones in this sample may be carry-over from other donors' samples. Sequencing was carried out using PBMCs. CDR3 nucleotides: TGTGCCAGCAGCTTAGGTGGCGGGAGGGCCCTCAGGTACAATGAGCAGTTCTTC. Its translation is CASSLGGGRALRYNEQFF.